The 26 T cell receptor beta chains reported below all come from one sample, sequenced in a study of OX40 agonist ivuxolimab in advanced cancers. Generated by immunoSEQ multiplex PCR, the TCRdb table keeps only in-frame clones and is missing some. This sample has tens of thousands of clones, with around 89% found just once. Source: CD4+ or CD8+ T cells sorted from blood, taken in a trial of the OX40 agonist ivuxolimab. Every receptor here comes from an adult with an advanced solid tumor such as melanoma, head and neck, liver or kidney cancer.

This clone turned up a few times. Because the CDR3 is missing its conserved closing phenylalanine or tryptophan, this is likely a read error. The DNA is left out, because the CDR3 cannot be placed on it with certainty; the CDR3 is given as TCRdb lists it. V gene TRBV20-1 combines with J gene TRBJ1-4. Including both end residues, the CDR3 is 9 amino acids long. Per the germline V gene, CDR1 is DFQATT and CDR2 is SNEGSKA (reference sequence). CDR3 sequence reads: CSARDCDEN.

This chain connects TRBV5-1 to TRBJ2-7; D gene unclear. The CDR3 is 11 amino acids. V was cut by 3 bases and J by 0 bases, with 1 base left in between. CDR1 and CDR2 (germline): SGHRS, YFSETQ. CDR3 in amino acids: CASSSSYEQYF. The CDR3 nucleotides read TGCGCCAGCAGCTCCTCCTACGAGCAGTACTTC.

The V gene is TRBV5-5, the J gene TRBJ2-7; TRBD1 aligns across 7 bases. V lost 6 bases and J lost 2; bases outside the gene matches: 5. The CDR3 extends over 13 amino acids. CDR1 and CDR2 from the germline V gene are SGHKS and YYEKEE (reference sequence). Here the CDR3 reads CASTRDSPYEQYF. The CDR3 DNA follows: TGTGCCAGCACCCGGGACAGCCCCTACGAGCAGTACTTC.

CDR3 DNA: TGTGCCAGCAGCGACGGAGCGGGAGGGCCTTGGGAGCAGTTCTTC. As protein: CASSDGAGGPWEQFF. The V call is TRBV2, the J call TRBJ2-1; 10 positions agree with TRBD2. V lost 6 bases, J lost 10 bases, and 12 bases stayed unmatched. Germline CDR1 is SNHLY and CDR2 is FYNNEI. This CDR3 spans 15 amino acids.

This chain uses TRBV6-1 with TRBJ2-5; D not certain. The CDR3 covers 14 residues. Germline CDR1 and CDR2: MNHNS and SASEGT. Deletions cut 1 base from V and 5 bases from J, with 11 bases between. CDR3 bases: TGTGCCAGCAGTGAAGGGTGGGGTACGGAGACCCAGTACTTC. As protein: CASSEGWGTETQYF.

CDR3 in DNA: TGTGCCAGCAGCTGGTTTACGGCCGGGGAGCTGTTTTTT. This gives the protein CASSWFTAGELFF. The J gene is TRBJ2-2, the V gene TRBV7-9; unclear D gene. V dropped 4 bases and J dropped 6 bases, with 9 bases sitting between them. The CDR3 is made up of 13 amino acids. The germline CDR1 and CDR2 sequences are SEHNR and FQNEAQ (reference sequence).

The chain recombines TRBV5-1 with TRBJ2-1, with D perhaps assigned TRBD1 or TRBD2 (5 bases each). CDR1 is SGHRS, CDR2 YFSETQ, per germline. This CDR3 spans 15 amino acids. Trimming removed 0 bases from V and 3 bases from J, with 10 bases in between. The CDR3 here is CASSLGDDRYNEQFF. For the CDR3, the DNA is TGCGCCAGCAGCTTGGGGGACGACCGCTACAATGAGCAGTTCTTC.

This clone was counted a single time. This chain uses TRBV7-2 with TRBJ2-3; 8 bases line up with TRBD2. The CDR3 is 19 residues long. The germline gives CDR1 SGHTA, CDR2 FQGNSA. V dropped 1 base and J dropped 2; count of bases not matched to a gene: 14. The CDR3 DNA sequence: TGTGCCAGCAGCTTAGATTTGGGGGCGGCGGGAGGATACACAGATACGCAGTATTTT. Translated, it gives CASSLDLGAAGGYTDTQYF.

The rearrangement joins TRBV7-9 to TRBJ1-2, with D perhaps matching TRBD1 (5 bases). This CDR3 has 16 amino acids. Germline V gives CDR1 SEHNR, CDR2 FQNEAQ (reference sequence). The V end lost 4 bases, the J end lost 4 bases, and 19 bases lay between the germline ends. The CDR3 loop is CASSSKDGWGSYGYTF. CDR3 DNA sequence: TGTGCCAGCAGCTCAAAAGATGGGTGGGGGAGCTATGGCTACACCTTC.

This clone has only one observation. The chain couples TRBV5-1 to TRBJ2-2; D gene ambiguous. The CDR3 has 15 residues. Trimming shortened V by 0 bases and J by 6 bases, and 12 bases separated the two germline ends. Per germline, CDR1 SGHRS and CDR2 YFSETQ. This chain's CDR3 is CASSLESRLSGELFF. In DNA, the CDR3 is TGCGCCAGCAGCTTGGAATCTAGACTGTCCGGGGAGCTGTTTTTT.

This clone was seen only once. V and J are TRBV2 and TRBJ2-1; no reliable D call. Between the trimmed V and J ends, which lost 5 bases and 5 bases, there was a span of 7 bases. Looked up from germline, CDR1 is SNHLY and CDR2 is FYNNEI. The CDR3 sequence is 12 residues long. As DNA, the CDR3 is TGTGCCAGCAGTTTTACAGACAATGAGCAGTTCTTC. Translating gives CASSFTDNEQFF. The variable domain in full, with the rest retrieved from reference TRBV2 and TRBJ2-1, is EPEVTQTPSHQVTQMGQEVILRCVPISNHLYFYWYRQILGQKVEFLVSFYNNEISEKSEIFDDQFSVERPDGSNFTLKIRSTKLEDSAMYFCASSFTDNEQFFGPGTRLTVL.

The genes are TRBV10-3 and TRBJ1-5; 8 bases map to TRBD1. Losses at the gene ends were 3 bases for V and 1 base for J; bases not matched to a gene: 8. This CDR3 has 17 amino acids. Germline V gene lookup returns CDR1 ENHRY and CDR2 SYGVKD. This CDR3 reads CAISDPTGGLSNQPQHF. The CDR3 DNA reads as TGTGCCATCAGTGACCCCACAGGGGGATTGAGCAATCAGCCCCAGCATTTT.

The chain is built from TRBV18 and TRBJ2-7, with 12 bases matching TRBD1. The CDR3 runs to 16 residues. The junction had 7 bases not matched to a gene; V was cut back by 1 base and J by 6 bases. Germline V CDR1 and CDR2: KGHSH, LQKENI. CDR3 in DNA: TGTGCCAGCTCACCACAGGGACAGGGGGCTCTTGGCGAGCAGTACTTC. It specifies CASSPQGQGALGEQYF.

The rearrangement links TRBV18 to TRBJ1-1; TRBD1 matches 11 bases. The CDR3 is made up of 17 amino acids. Germline V lookup: CDR1 KGHSH, CDR2 LQKENI. With V trimmed by 1 base and J by 10 bases, 14 bases remained unmatched. The CDR3 bases are TGTGCCAGCTCACCACAATCCACCGGGACAGGGGGGATGGGAGCTTTCTTT. Translation: CASSPQSTGTGGMGAFF.

The chain joins TRBV27 to TRBJ2-7; D is unclear. The length of the CDR3 is 13 residues. Germline V gene lookup returns CDR1 MNHEY and CDR2 SMNVEV (reference sequence). V lost 6 bases, J lost 2 bases, and 11 bases lay in between. CDR3 sequence: CASSLDGAYEQYF. Here the CDR3 DNA reads TGTGCCAGCAGCCTAGATGGGGCCTACGAGCAGTACTTC.

This chain connects TRBV7-9 to TRBJ1-4; D is unclear. Looked up from germline, CDR1 is SEHNR and CDR2 is FQNEAQ (reference sequence). The CDR3 consists of 14 residues. V lost 2 bases, J lost 6 bases, and 10 bases lay in between. The CDR3 protein is CASSLPLGDEKLFF. As DNA, the CDR3 is TGTGCCAGCAGCTTACCGCTTGGGGATGAAAAACTGTTTTTT.

The gene calls are TRBV5-1 and TRBJ2-7; the D gene is possibly TRBD2 (6 bases). The CDR3 runs 15 residues. The germline V and J ends were trimmed by 7 bases and 3 bases, with 20 bases remaining between them. Per the germline V gene, CDR1 is SGHRS and CDR2 is YFSETQ. The DNA for the CDR3 is TGCGCCAGCGGGAGAGGGACGGGGGAAAGCTACGAGCAGTACTTC. Its protein is CASGRGTGESYEQYF.

This rearrangement joins TRBV6-1 to TRBJ1-5; no clear D. In germline, CDR1 is MNHNS, CDR2 SASEGT. This CDR3 is built from 15 residues. With 10 bases removed from V and 0 bases from J, the gap between germline ends came to 16 bases. The chain's CDR3 is CATTLRFSSNQPQHF. The CDR3 nucleotides read TGTGCCACCACCCTCAGGTTCTCTAGCAATCAGCCCCAGCATTTT.

The J gene is TRBJ2-1, the V gene TRBV18; 14 nucleotides align to TRBD2. CDR3 size: 15 residues. J lost 5 bases, V lost 4 bases, and 1 base had no gene match. CDR1 and CDR2 (germline): KGHSH, LQKENI. The CDR3 spells CASSRGLAGDNEQFF. The CDR3 nucleotides read TGTGCCAGCTCACGGGGACTAGCGGGAGACAATGAGCAGTTCTTC.

The chain couples TRBV19 to TRBJ1-6; tentatively, D is TRBD1 (5 bases). V was shortened by 6 bases and J by 8 bases, with 14 bases between the two germline ends. Germline V gene data show CDR1 as LNHDA and CDR2 as SQIVND (reference sequence). The CDR3 runs to 14 residues. CDR3 sequence: CASSGTAIYSPLHF. The CDR3 DNA is TGTGCCAGTAGCGGGACGGCCATTTATTCACCCCTCCACTTT.

This chain uses TRBV28 with TRBJ2-7; 8 bases align to TRBD2. CDR3 length equals 16 residues. V gave up 3 bases and J gave up 0 bases; unmatched junction bases: 7. Germline V lookup: CDR1 MDHEN, CDR2 SYDVKM. The CDR3 spells CASSFSLAGLSYEQYF. CDR3 in DNA: TGTGCCAGCAGTTTCTCTCTAGCGGGCCTCTCCTACGAGCAGTACTTC.

The V and J genes are TRBV7-2 and TRBJ1-4; D uncertain. CDR3 length: 14 residues. V gave up 5 bases and J gave up 8 bases, with 15 bases separating them. Looked up from germline, CDR1 is SGHTA and CDR2 is FQGNSA. The CDR3 sequence: CASSLLGMGEKLFF. CDR3 coding DNA: TGTGCCAGCAGCCTTCTGGGAATGGGGGAAAAACTGTTTTTT.

The rearrangement uses TRBV6-5 and TRBJ2-5; 11 bases fit TRBD2. The junction had 7 bases not matched to a gene; V was cut back by 5 bases and J by 5 bases. The CDR3 has 15 amino acids. Germline CDR1 is MNHEY and CDR2 is SVGAGI. CDR3 DNA sequence: TGTGCCAGCAGTCCCGGGGTAGCGGGGGGGGAGACCCAGTACTTC. It codes for CASSPGVAGGETQYF.

The J gene is TRBJ1-6, the V gene TRBV5-1; 10 bases are shared with TRBD1. Germline-derived CDR1 and CDR2 are SGHRS and YFSETQ. J gave up 7 bases and V 0 bases, and 1 base lay outside the gene matches. The CDR3 is made up of 15 amino acids. This CDR3 reads CASSLGTGGNSPLHF. The CDR3 DNA follows: TGCGCCAGCAGCTTGGGGACAGGGGGAAATTCACCCCTCCACTTT. The full variable domain, with the rest looked up from reference TRBV5-1 and TRBJ1-6, is KAGVTQTPRYLIKTRGQQVTLSCSPISGHRSVSWYQQTPGQGLQFLFEYFSETQRNKGNFPGRFSGRQFSNSRSEMNVSTLELGDSALYLCASSLGTGGNSPLHFGNGTRLTVT.

This chain joins TRBV28 and TRBJ2-7, with D uncertain. Trimming removed 4 bases at V and 2 bases at J, with 6 bases between. This CDR3 region has 12 residues. CDR1 and CDR2 from the germline V gene are MDHEN and SYDVKM. CDR3 amino acids: CASSSFAYEQYF. The CDR3 DNA is TGTGCCAGCAGTTCCTTCGCCTACGAGCAGTACTTC.

The V call is TRBV5-1, the J call TRBJ1-2, with D unclear. V lost 4 bases to trimming and J lost 1 base, with 17 bases between them. This CDR3 comprises 16 residues. CDR1 SGHRS and CDR2 YFSETQ come from the germline V gene. The CDR3, as DNA: TGCGCCAGCAGCCCAGCCCCAGTCAATTTTAACTATGGCTACACCTTC. It encodes CASSPAPVNFNYGYTF. Full variable domain (missing parts from reference TRBV5-1 and TRBJ1-2): KAGVTQTPRYLIKTRGQQVTLSCSPISGHRSVSWYQQTPGQGLQFLFEYFSETQRNKGNFPGRFSGRQFSNSRSEMNVSTLELGDSALYLCASSPAPVNFNYGYTFGSGTRLTVV.